This T cell receptor (beta chain) originates from a study of shared clonotypes between healthy human individuals. V lost 7 bases, J lost 0 bases, and 7 bases lay in between. Germline V gene lookup returns CDR1 SNHLY and CDR2 FYNNEI. The CDR3 length is 12 residues. The data were produced by immunoSEQ multiplex PCR, yet TCRdb's version contains in-frame clones alone and is incomplete. The repertoire includes a few million clones, approximately 93% of them detected once, and approximately 0.4% sits in the top ten. The V and J genes are TRBV2 and TRBJ2-7, with unresolved D. The TCR originated in a man younger than 30 in good health. Some clones in this sample may be carry-over from other donors' samples. Sequenced input: naive CD4+ T cells from PBMCs. This sample's subset: CD45RA+ positively selected. This CDR3 reads CASTPTSYEQYF. Written as DNA, the CDR3 is TGTGCCAGCACCCCCACCTCCTACGAGCAGTACTTC.